This T cell receptor beta chain was identified in a study of T-cell reconstitution after alpha-beta-depleted transplantation in children. This clonotype was seen ten or more times. A library of TCRbeta sequences, prepared with unique molecular identifiers, was generated. TCRdb independently ran MiXCR on the PCR reads; one entry per CDR3 protein. Of about 610,000 distinct CDR3 sequences listed, under 12% are singletons. The CDR3 is 15 amino acids. V shed 5 bases, J shed 0 bases, and the junction held 4 bases outside the gene matches. Germline V CDR1 and CDR2: SGHAT, FQNNGV. Sample: PBMCs from the stem cell graft donor, taken from the stem cell graft. This clonotype originated in a human donor who donated a stem cell graft to a child with acute myeloid leukemia. The chain joins TRBV11-2 to TRBJ2-3; 8 nucleotides match TRBD1. The CDR3 spells CASSPRDRSTDTQYF. CDR3 DNA sequence: TGTGCCAGCAGCCCCCGGGACAGGAGCACAGATACGCAGTATTTT.